These 4 T cell receptor beta chains were sequenced from one sample in a study of blood T cell repertoires in COVID-19. Clones were sequenced by immunoSEQ multiplex PCR, and TCRdb holds only the in-frame ones, with some missing. The sample has about 70,000 clones, about 84% seen once. The sequenced sample consisted of peripheral blood. The receptors here all came from a human donor in a cohort sampled during active COVID-19.

The gene calls are TRBV3-1 (or the pseudogene TRBV3-2) and TRBJ2-7; 8 nucleotides agree with TRBD2. Looked up from germline, CDR1 is LGHDT and CDR2 is YNNKEL (reference sequence). With V trimmed by 2 bases and J by 9 bases, 9 bases remained unmatched. CDR3 size: 14 residues. In DNA, the CDR3 is TGTGCCAGCAGCCAACGATCGGGGGGGCACGGGCAGTACTTC. Its translation is CASSQRSGGHGQYF.

This chain connects TRBV19 to TRBJ1-3; 9 bases match TRBD1. This CDR3 has 14 amino acids. V lost 6 bases, J lost 5 bases, and 5 bases stayed unmatched. CDR1 is LNHDA, CDR2 SQIVND, per germline (reference sequence). The CDR3 reads CASRPGTGRNTIYF. As DNA, the CDR3 is TGTGCCAGTAGGCCCGGGACAGGGAGAAACACCATATATTTT.

The chain couples TRBV18 to TRBJ2-2, with TRBD1 matching over 9 bases. Germline CDR1 and CDR2: KGHSH and LQKENI. V lost 2 bases, J lost 5 bases, and 6 bases stayed unmatched. The length of the CDR3 is 16 residues. The CDR3 DNA sequence: TGTGCCAGCTCACCAAACAGGGGGCCGGGAACCGGGGAGCTGTTTTTT. It specifies CASSPNRGPGTGELFF.

The chain carries TRBV2 and TRBJ2-5; D perhaps matches TRBD2 (6 bases). The V gene lost 7 bases and the J gene lost 5 bases, with 20 bases spanning the gap. In germline, CDR1 is SNHLY, CDR2 FYNNEI. This CDR3 comprises 15 residues. DNA for the CDR3: TGTGCCAGCAAGACCTTTAGGGGAGGAATGGAGACCCAGTACTTC. Protein sequence: CASKTFRGGMETQYF.